The 19 T cell receptor beta chains given below trace back to one sample, sequenced in a study of CD8 T cells in Susac syndrome. Random-hexamer reverse transcription was applied to roughly 0.5 to 1 ug RNA. MiXCR, run by TCRdb on the immunoSEQ multiplex PCR reads, gives a single entry per CDR3 protein. The sample has about 120,000 distinct CDR3 sequences; under 96% are singletons. Sequencing input: CD4+ T cells from PBMCs. These TCRs come from a human donor with Susac syndrome.

The chain combines TRBV20-1 with TRBJ1-2; TRBD1 might be the D (6 bases). The length of the CDR3 is 16 residues. V dropped 3 bases and J dropped 13 bases, with 30 bases sitting between them. The germline CDR1 and CDR2 sequences are DFQATT and SNEGSKA (reference sequence). The CDR3 DNA reads TGCAGTGCTAGTCTCGGCCCGGCTTTACTCCAGGGGTTCGGCACCTTC. Translated, it gives CSASLGPALLQGFGTF.

This chain connects TRBV2 to TRBJ2-7; D uncertain. V lost 4 bases, J lost 0 bases, and 16 bases lay in between. This CDR3 is 16 amino acids long. Germline lookup yields CDR1 SNHLY and CDR2 FYNNEI. The CDR3 spells CASSASLAASSYEQYF. CDR3 bases: TGTGCCAGCAGTGCCTCCCTGGCGGCTAGCTCCTACGAGCAGTACTTC.

The chain couples TRBV28 to TRBJ2-7; 12 bases align to TRBD1. Per germline, CDR1 MDHEN and CDR2 SYDVKM. This CDR3 contains 15 residues. J was trimmed by 6 bases and V by 4 bases; bases with no gene match: 7. The DNA of the CDR3 is TGTGCCAGCAGTTCTCCGGGACAGGGGGCATTCGAGCAGTACTTC. Amino acid sequence: CASSSPGQGAFEQYF.

The chain recombines TRBV12-3 or TRBV12-4 with TRBJ1-5; D remains unclear. V lost 5 bases to trimming and J lost 5 bases, with 10 bases between them. The CDR3 is made up of 13 amino acids. The CDR3 DNA follows: TGTGCCAGCAGTCTCTCAGGTGATCAGCCCCAGCATTTT. Its translation is CASSLSGDQPQHF.

This rearrangement joins TRBV24-1 to TRBJ2-7; D ambiguous. The V end lost 2 bases, the J end lost 3 bases, and 7 bases lay between the germline ends. The length of the CDR3 is 13 residues. Germline V CDR1 and CDR2: KGHDR, SFDVKD. CDR3 sequence reads: CATSDSGLYEQYF. The CDR3 DNA reads TGTGCCACCAGTGATTCCGGTCTCTACGAGCAGTACTTC.

The chain has TRBV12-3 or TRBV12-4 and TRBJ2-2, with D perhaps matching TRBD1 or TRBD2 (6 bases each). The CDR3 spans 14 residues. The V gene lost 6 bases and the J gene lost 6 bases, with 14 bases spanning the gap. The CDR3 DNA reads as TGTGCCAGCAGCCTTTCAGGGGAGGCCGGGGAGCTGTTTTTT. Translation gives CASSLSGEAGELFF.

The chain joins TRBV29-1 to TRBJ2-7; D not resolved. The CDR3 loop spans 13 amino acids. V lost 0 bases and J 7 bases, leaving 13 bases between the germline ends. CDR1 and CDR2 from the germline V gene are SQVTM and ANQGSEA. The CDR3 DNA sequence: TGCAGCGTTGAAGATCAAAGGGCGCGGGAGCAGTACTTC. Translated, it gives CSVEDQRAREQYF.

This clonotype was seen a handful of times. The gene calls are TRBV28 and TRBJ2-5, with no clear D. Trimming took off 8 bases at V and 5 bases at J, with 6 bases between the two ends. Germline CDR1 is MDHEN and CDR2 is SYDVKM. CDR3 length: 10 residues. The CDR3 nucleotides are TGTGCCAGCCGAGGTGAGACCCAGTACTTC. It specifies CASRGETQYF.

This clonotype is a singleton in its sample. J is TRBJ2-5 and V is TRBV2; D unresolved. V was pared by 0 bases and J by 9 bases, with 5 bases between. CDR1 and CDR2 from the germline V gene are SNHLY and FYNNEI. The CDR3 length is 11 residues. This chain's CDR3 is CASSEAGPQYF. The DNA of the CDR3 is TGTGCCAGCAGTGAAGCAGGGCCCCAGTACTTC.

V is TRBV2 and J is TRBJ1-1, with D tentatively TRBD1 (6 bases). The CDR3 runs to 13 residues. Germline values: CDR1 SNHLY, CDR2 FYNNEI. V lost 10 bases to trimming and J lost 1 base, with 13 bases between them. The DNA of the CDR3 is TGTGCCACCCGCTCGGACAGGAACACTGAAGCTTTCTTT. Translating it yields CATRSDRNTEAFF.

CDR3 coding DNA: TGTGCCAGCAGCCAAGCGGGGTACAATGAGCAGTTCTTC. It codes for CASSQAGYNEQFF. This chain uses TRBV3-1 with TRBJ2-1; D is perhaps TRBD2 (5 bases). The germline V gene encodes CDR1 LGHDT and CDR2 YNNKEL (reference sequence). Trimming removed 1 base at V and 4 bases at J, with 5 bases between. CDR3 length: 13 amino acids.

The chain employs TRBV7-9 and TRBJ2-7; D is perhaps TRBD2 (5 bases). CDR1 is SEHNR, CDR2 FQNEAQ, per germline (reference sequence). Trimming cost V 4 bases and J 2 bases, with 12 bases left between them. The CDR3 is 14 amino acids. CDR3 sequence: CASSSRGATYEQYF. CDR3 DNA: TGTGCCAGCAGCTCCCGGGGAGCAACCTACGAGCAGTACTTC.

The chain carries TRBV5-1 and TRBJ2-1; D ambiguous. Germline V gene sequence: CDR1 SGHRS, CDR2 YFSETQ. Trimming left V 5 bases short and J 13 bases short, with 13 bases between. This CDR3 has 11 amino acids. The CDR3 DNA reads TGCGCCAGCAGGGTCGAGGCCCTACAGTTCTTC. Translation: CASRVEALQFF.

The chain is built from TRBV25-1 and TRBJ1-1; perhaps TRBD1 as D (5 bases). Trimming pared 0 bases from V and 0 bases from J, leaving 8 bases between. The CDR3 totals 15 residues. Germline CDR1 and CDR2: MGHDK and SYGVNS. CDR3 amino acids: CASSEYGGLNTEAFF. The CDR3 DNA follows: TGTGCCAGCAGTGAATATGGGGGACTGAACACTGAAGCTTTCTTT.

The rearrangement links TRBV12-3 or TRBV12-4 to TRBJ1-2, with 8 bases lining up with TRBD1. The CDR3 has 17 amino acids. J was trimmed by 3 bases and V by 6 bases; bases with no gene match: 15. The CDR3 protein is CASSLTAGQELYYGYTF. The CDR3 nucleotides read TGTGCCAGCAGCCTAACCGCGGGACAGGAGCTATACTATGGCTACACCTTC.

The V gene is TRBV30, the J gene TRBJ2-5; D unclear. Germline V CDR1 and CDR2: GTSNPN, SVGIG (reference sequence). The CDR3 runs to 10 residues. V dropped 8 bases and J dropped 2 bases, with 6 bases sitting between them. The CDR3 DNA follows: TGTGCCATACAGCAAGAGACCCAGTACTTC. This codes for CAIQQETQYF.

In its sample, this clonotype was seen a few times. The rearrangement uses TRBV6-2 or TRBV6-3 and TRBJ1-2; perhaps TRBD1 as D (6 bases). CDR3 size: 11 residues. Germline values: CDR1 MNHEY, CDR2 SVGEGT. The ends were cut back, 5 bases at V and 6 bases at J, with 7 bases in the middle. CDR3 region: CASSQGHGYTF. The CDR3 nucleotides read TGTGCCAGCAGTCAGGGGCATGGCTACACCTTC.

V usage is TRBV7-8 and J usage is TRBJ1-5; 8 bases fit TRBD1. This CDR3 region has 16 residues. Germline loops: CDR1 SGHVS, CDR2 FQNEAQ. Unmatched junction bases numbered 5, after V lost 1 base and J lost 3 bases. The CDR3 loop is CASSLGQGQNNQPQHF. CDR3 DNA sequence: TGTGCCAGCAGCTTAGGACAGGGGCAGAACAATCAGCCCCAGCATTTT.

The J gene is TRBJ2-7, the V gene TRBV5-5; no definite D call. V was trimmed by 3 bases and J by 2 bases, leaving 6 bases between them. Germline lookup yields CDR1 SGHKS and CDR2 YYEKEE (reference sequence). The CDR3 consists of 12 residues. The DNA of the CDR3 is TGTGCCAGCAGCTCCCCTCCCTACGAGCAGTACTTC. Amino acid sequence: CASSSPPYEQYF. Supplemented by reference TRBV5-5 and TRBJ2-7, the full variable domain reads DAGVTQSPTHLIKTRGQQVTLRCSPISGHKSVSWYQQVLGQGPQFIFQYYEKEERGRGNFPDRFSARQFPNYSSELNVNALLLGDSALYLCASSSPPYEQYFGPGTRLTVT.